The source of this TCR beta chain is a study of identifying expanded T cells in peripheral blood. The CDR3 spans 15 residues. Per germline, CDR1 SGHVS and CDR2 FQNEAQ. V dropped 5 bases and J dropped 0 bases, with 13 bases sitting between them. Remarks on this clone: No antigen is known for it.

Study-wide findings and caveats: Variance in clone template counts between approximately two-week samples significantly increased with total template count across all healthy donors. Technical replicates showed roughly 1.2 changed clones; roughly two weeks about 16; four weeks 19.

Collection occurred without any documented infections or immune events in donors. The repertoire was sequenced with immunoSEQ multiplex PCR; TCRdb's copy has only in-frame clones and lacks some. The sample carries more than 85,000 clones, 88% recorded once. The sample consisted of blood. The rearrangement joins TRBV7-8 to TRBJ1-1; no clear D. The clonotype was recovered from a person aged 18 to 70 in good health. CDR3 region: CASSPMAALNTEAFF. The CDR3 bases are TGTGCCAGCAGCCCAATGGCCGCCCTGAACACTGAAGCTTTCTTT.